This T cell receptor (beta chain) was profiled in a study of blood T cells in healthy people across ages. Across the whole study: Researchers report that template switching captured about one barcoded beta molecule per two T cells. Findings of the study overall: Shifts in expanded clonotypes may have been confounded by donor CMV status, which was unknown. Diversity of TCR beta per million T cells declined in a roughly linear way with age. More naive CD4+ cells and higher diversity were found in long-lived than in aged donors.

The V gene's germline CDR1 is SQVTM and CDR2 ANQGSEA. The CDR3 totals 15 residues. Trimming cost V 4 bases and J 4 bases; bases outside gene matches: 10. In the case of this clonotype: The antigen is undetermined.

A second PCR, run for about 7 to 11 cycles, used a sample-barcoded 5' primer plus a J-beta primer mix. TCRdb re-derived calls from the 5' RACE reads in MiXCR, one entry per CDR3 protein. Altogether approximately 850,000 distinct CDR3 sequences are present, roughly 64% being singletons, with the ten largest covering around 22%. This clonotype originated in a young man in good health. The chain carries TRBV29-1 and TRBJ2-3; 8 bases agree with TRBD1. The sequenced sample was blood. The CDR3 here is CSVALLDRAADTQYF. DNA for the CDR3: TGCAGCGTTGCTTTACTGGACAGGGCTGCAGATACGCAGTATTTT.